The source of this TCR beta chain is a study of CD8+CD57+ T cells in acquired aplastic anemia. CDR1 and CDR2 (germline): LGHNA, YNFKEQ. Unmatched junction bases numbered 8, after V lost 4 bases and J lost 1 base. This CDR3 is built from 16 residues. The sequenced patients had an expansion of CD8+CD57+ cells seen by flow cytometry. Study-level points and caveats: Around 30 sequences, all CD8+ CDR3, were shared between patients and controls.

Genomic DNA, the template, was used for profiling of the TCR beta VDJ and CDR3. TCRdb fed the reads into MiXCR, producing one record per CDR3 protein. The table includes approximately 150,000 distinct CDR3 sequences, approximately 51% detected once. This clonotype was seen at least ten times. Its cognate antigen is unknown. The origin of this receptor is a human donor with aplastic anemia. Source material: sorted CD4+, CD8+, or CD8+CD57+ T cells (not recorded which) from PBMCs. The chain recombines TRBV4-2 with TRBJ1-1; 8 bases fit TRBD1. CDR3 amino acids: CASSPEAQGANTEAFF. DNA of the CDR3: TGTGCCAGCAGCCCCGAGGCCCAGGGGGCGAACACTGAAGCTTTCTTT.